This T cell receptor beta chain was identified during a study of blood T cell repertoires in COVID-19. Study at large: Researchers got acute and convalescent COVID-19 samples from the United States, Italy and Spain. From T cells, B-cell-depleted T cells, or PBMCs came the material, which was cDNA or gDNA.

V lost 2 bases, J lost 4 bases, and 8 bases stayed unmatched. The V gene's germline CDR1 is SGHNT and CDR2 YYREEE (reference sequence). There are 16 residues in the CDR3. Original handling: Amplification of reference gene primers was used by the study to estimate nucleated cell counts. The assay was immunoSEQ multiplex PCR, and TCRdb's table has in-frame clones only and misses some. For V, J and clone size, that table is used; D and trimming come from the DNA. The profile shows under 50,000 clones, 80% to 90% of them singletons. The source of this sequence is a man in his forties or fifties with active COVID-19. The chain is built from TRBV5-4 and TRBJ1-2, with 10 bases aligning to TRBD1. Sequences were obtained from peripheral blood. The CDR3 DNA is TGTGCCAGCAGCTTACCGGGGGACAGGGGTTTCTATGGCTACACCTTC. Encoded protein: CASSLPGDRGFYGYTF. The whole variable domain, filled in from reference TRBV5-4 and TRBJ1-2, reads ETGVTQSPTHLIKTRGQQVTLRCSSQSGHNTVSWYQQALGQGPQFIFQYYREEENGRGNFPPRFSGLQFPNYSSELNVNALELDDSALYLCASSLPGDRGFYGYTFGSGTRLTVV.